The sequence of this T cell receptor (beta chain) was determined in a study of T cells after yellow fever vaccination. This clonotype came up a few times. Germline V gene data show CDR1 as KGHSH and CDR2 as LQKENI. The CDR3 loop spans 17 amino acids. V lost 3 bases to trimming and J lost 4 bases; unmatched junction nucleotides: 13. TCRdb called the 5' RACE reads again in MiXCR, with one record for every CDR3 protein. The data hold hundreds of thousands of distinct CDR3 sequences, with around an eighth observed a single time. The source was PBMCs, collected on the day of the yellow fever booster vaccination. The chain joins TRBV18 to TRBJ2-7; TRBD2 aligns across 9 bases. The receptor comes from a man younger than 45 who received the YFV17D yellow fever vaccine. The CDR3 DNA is TGTGCCAGCTCACCTTTAGGGGTAGCGGGAGTGCATTACGAGCAGTACTTC. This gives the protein CASSPLGVAGVHYEQYF.